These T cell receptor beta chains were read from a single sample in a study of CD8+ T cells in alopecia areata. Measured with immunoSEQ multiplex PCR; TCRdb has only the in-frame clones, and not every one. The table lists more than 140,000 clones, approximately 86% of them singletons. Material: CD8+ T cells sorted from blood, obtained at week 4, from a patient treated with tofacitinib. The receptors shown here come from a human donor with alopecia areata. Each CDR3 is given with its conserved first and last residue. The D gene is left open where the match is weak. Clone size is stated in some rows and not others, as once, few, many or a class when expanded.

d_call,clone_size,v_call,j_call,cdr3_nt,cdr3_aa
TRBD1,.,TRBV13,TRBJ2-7,TGTGCCAGCAGCTTAGGGGCGACAGGGGGCCACTACGAGCAGTACTTC,CASSLGATGGHYEQYF
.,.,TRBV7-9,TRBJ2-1,TGTGCCAGCAGCTTAGCCCAGGGGTGGCACCATGAGCAGTTCTTC,CASSLAQGWHHEQFF
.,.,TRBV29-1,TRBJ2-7,TGCAGCGTTGGGTGGGAGCCCGAGCAGTACTTC,CSVGWEPEQYF
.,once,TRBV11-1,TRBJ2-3,TGTGCCAGCAGCTTAGCCTCGACAGTTATCACAGATACGCAGTATTTT,CASSLASTVITDTQYF
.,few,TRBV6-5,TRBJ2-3,TGTGCCAGCAGTTACGGTGCCGAACACACAGATACGCAGTATTTT,CASSYGAEHTDTQYF
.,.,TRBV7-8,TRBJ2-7,TGTGCCAGCAGCTTATCCTCAGGGAAGACATACGAGCAGTACTTC,CASSLSSGKTYEQYF
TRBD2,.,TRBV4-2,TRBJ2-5,TGTGCCAGCAGCCAAGAGAGCGGGAGGATGGAGACCCAGTACTTC,CASSQESGRMETQYF
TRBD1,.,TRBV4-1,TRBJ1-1,TGCGCCAGCAGCCAAGACCGAGGCCCGTGGACAGGCCCACCTGAAGCTTTCTTT,CASSQDRGPWTGPPEAFF
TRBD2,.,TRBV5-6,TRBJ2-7,TGTGCCAGCAGCTTCGCACTAGCGGGTTACGAGCAGTACTTC,CASSFALAGYEQYF
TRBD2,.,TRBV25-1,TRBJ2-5,TGTGCCAGCAGTTTGGGACTAGCGGGAGCCCGTGCTTTGTACTTC,CASSLGLAGARALYF
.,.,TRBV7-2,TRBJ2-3,TGTGCCAGCAGCCCTCCGGGCCTATTTGATACGCAGTATTTT,CASSPPGLFDTQYF
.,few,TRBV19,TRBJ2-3,TGTGCCAGTAGTATGTGGTCAGATACGCAGTATTTT,CASSMWSDTQYF
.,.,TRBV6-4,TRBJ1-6,TGTGCCAGCAGTGAAAGGACCCAGGGAGGCTCCTATAATTCACCCCTCCACTTT,CASSERTQGGSYNSPLHF
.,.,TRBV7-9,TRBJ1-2,TGTGCCAGCAGCTCCGATGGACAGATCTACACCTTC,CASSSDGQIYTF
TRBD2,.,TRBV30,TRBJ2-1,TGTGCCTGGTTACCAGCTAGCGGGGGGGTGGATGAGCAGTTCTTC,CAWLPASGGVDEQFF
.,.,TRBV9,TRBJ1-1,TGTGCCAGCAGCGAAGGGGTGAACACTGAAGCTTTCTTT,CASSEGVNTEAFF
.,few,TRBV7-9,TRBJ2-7,TGTGCCAGCAGCTTAGATAGGGTCGAGCAGTACTTC,CASSLDRVEQYF
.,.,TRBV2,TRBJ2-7,TGTGCCAGCAGAGGAGCGGTCACCTCCTACGAGCAGTACTTC,CASRGAVTSYEQYF
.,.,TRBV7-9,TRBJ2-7,TGTGCCAGCAGCTCCACAGGTCTTGGTCTCGGCGAGCAGTACTTC,CASSSTGLGLGEQYF
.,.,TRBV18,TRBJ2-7,TGTGCCAGCTCACCACCCGAGGGGTTCTACGAGCAGTACTTC,CASSPPEGFYEQYF
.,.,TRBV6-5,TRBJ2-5,TGTGCCAGCAGTTACTCGATTGGGCCTAGGCAAGAGACCCAGTACTTC,CASSYSIGPRQETQYF
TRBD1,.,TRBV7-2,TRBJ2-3,TGTGCCAGCAGGGCCCAGGGGGCTGGGACAGATACGCAGTATTTT,CASRAQGAGTDTQYF
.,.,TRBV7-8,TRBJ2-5,TGTGCCTCCACGGGGGGCCAGGAAGAGACCCAGTACTTC,CASTGGQEETQYF
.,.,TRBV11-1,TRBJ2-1,TGTGCCAGCAGCCGACAAACAGTTCAAAATGAGCAGTTCTTC,CASSRQTVQNEQFF
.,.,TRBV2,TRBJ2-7,TGTGCCAGCAGTGACCAGGAAGGAGGGGCCGAGCAGTACTTC,CASSDQEGGAEQYF
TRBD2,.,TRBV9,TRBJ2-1,TGTGCCAGCAGCGTAGTTGCGGGGGGCCAACCCCTTTACAATGAGCAGTTCTTC,CASSVVAGGQPLYNEQFF
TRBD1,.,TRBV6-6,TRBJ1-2,TGTGCCAGCCTCCCGAAAGGGGGCGCGTATAATGGCTACACCTTC,CASLPKGGAYNGYTF
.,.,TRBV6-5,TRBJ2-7,TGTGCCAGCAGCCCACTTGACACGTACGAGCAGTACTTC,CASSPLDTYEQYF
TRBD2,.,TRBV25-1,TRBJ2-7,TGTGCCAGCGAGGGGAGGGGTGCCTACGAGCAGTACTTC,CASEGRGAYEQYF
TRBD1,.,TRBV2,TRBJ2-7,TGTGCCAGCAGTGATGGGGGACAGACCTCCTACGAGCAGTACTTC,CASSDGGQTSYEQYF
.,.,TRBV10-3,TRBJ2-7,TGTGCCATCAGCCCTGGGCAGGGGAAAAACTACGAGCAGTACTTC,CAISPGQGKNYEQYF
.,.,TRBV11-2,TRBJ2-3,TGTGCCAGCAGCTTAGCCGGGGTTGGGACAGATACGCAGTATTTT,CASSLAGVGTDTQYF
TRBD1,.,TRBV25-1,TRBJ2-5,TGTGCCAGCAGTGACGGGACAGGGACGCGAGAGACCCAGTACTTC,CASSDGTGTRETQYF
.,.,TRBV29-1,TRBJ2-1,TGCAGCGTTGAAAGGAATGGAGAGAAGTTCTTC,CSVERNGEKFF
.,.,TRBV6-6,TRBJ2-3,TGTGCCAGCAGTTCTTATACTGGGGATACGCAGTATTTT,CASSSYTGDTQYF
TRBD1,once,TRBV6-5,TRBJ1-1,TGTGCCAGCAGTAGGGGACAGATGAACACTGAAGCTTTCTTT,CASSRGQMNTEAFF
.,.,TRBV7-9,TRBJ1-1,TGTGCCAGCAGCTTAGATTCCTCAGGGAGAGCTTTCTTT,CASSLDSSGRAFF
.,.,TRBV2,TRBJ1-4,TGTGCCAGCAGTGATGGGGGACGAATGGGCCCGAATGAAAAACTGTTTTTT,CASSDGGRMGPNEKLFF
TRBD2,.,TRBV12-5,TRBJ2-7,TGTGCTAGTGGTCCGGGAGGGGAGCAGTACTTC,CASGPGGEQYF
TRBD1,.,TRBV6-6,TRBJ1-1,TGTGCCAGCAGTTACGAAGGGGGACAGGGGGACACTGAAGCTTTCTTT,CASSYEGGQGDTEAFF
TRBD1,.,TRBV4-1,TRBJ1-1,TGCGCCAGCAGCCAACAGGGACAGGGGGAAGCTTTCTTT,CASSQQGQGEAFF
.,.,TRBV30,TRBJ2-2,TGTGCCTGGAGTGTAGGGACTTCGAACACCGGGGAGCTGTTTTTT,CAWSVGTSNTGELFF
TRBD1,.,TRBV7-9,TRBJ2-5,TGTGCCAGCAGCTTCCATAGAGGACAGGGTCATCCAAATGAAGAGACCCAGTACTTC,CASSFHRGQGHPNEETQYF
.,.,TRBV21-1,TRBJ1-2,TGTGCCCCACCGGGGTCCCACTATGGCTACACCTTC,CAPPGSHYGYTF
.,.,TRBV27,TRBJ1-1,TGTGCCAGCAGTTTGGAGGGGGGTCGGACTGAAGCTTTCTTT,CASSLEGGRTEAFF
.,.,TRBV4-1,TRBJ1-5,TGCGCCAGCAGCCAGGGAGGGATCCTAGCTGGCAATCAGCCCCAGCATTTT,CASSQGGILAGNQPQHF
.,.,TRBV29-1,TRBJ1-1,TGCAGCGTTGAAGATCCTGTGATCCCGAGCCCTGAAGCTTTCTTT,CSVEDPVIPSPEAFF
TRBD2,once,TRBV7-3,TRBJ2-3,TGTGCCAGCAGCGAAGGGACTAGCGGGAGCGCAGATACGCAGTATTTT,CASSEGTSGSADTQYF
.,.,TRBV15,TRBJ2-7,TGTGCCACCAGCAGAGATCCGGAGACAGCGAGATACGAGCAGTACTTC,CATSRDPETARYEQYF
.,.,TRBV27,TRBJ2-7,TGTGCCAGCAGTCTCACTTCCTCCTACGAGCAGTACTTC,CASSLTSSYEQYF
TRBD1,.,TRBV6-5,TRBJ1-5,TGTGCCAGCAGTTACTCGACAGGGGCGCAGCCCCAGCATTTT,CASSYSTGAQPQHF
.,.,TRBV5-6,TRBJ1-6,TGTGCCAGCAGCCCCACCGGACAAGGAATGGGAAATTCACCCCTCCACTTT,CASSPTGQGMGNSPLHF
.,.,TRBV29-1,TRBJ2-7,TGCAGCGTTGAAGAGGGGCCCTACGAGCAGTACTTC,CSVEEGPYEQYF
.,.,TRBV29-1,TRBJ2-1,TGCAGCGTTGAAAAGCTGGCGCTTGAAGGGGGTGAGCAGTTCTTC,CSVEKLALEGGEQFF